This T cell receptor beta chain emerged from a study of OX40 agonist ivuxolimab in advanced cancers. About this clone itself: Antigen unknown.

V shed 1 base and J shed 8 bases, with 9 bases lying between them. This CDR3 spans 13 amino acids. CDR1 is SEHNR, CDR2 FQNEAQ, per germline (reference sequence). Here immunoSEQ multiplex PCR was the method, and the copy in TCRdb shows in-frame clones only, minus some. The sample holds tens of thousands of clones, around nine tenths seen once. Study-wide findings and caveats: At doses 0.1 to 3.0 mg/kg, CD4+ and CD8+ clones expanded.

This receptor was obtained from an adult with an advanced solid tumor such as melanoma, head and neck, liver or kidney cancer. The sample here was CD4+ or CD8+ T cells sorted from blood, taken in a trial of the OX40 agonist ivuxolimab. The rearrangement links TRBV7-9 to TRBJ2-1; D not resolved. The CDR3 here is CASSLGALDEQFF. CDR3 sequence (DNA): TGTGCCAGCAGCTTAGGAGCTCTCGATGAGCAGTTCTTC.